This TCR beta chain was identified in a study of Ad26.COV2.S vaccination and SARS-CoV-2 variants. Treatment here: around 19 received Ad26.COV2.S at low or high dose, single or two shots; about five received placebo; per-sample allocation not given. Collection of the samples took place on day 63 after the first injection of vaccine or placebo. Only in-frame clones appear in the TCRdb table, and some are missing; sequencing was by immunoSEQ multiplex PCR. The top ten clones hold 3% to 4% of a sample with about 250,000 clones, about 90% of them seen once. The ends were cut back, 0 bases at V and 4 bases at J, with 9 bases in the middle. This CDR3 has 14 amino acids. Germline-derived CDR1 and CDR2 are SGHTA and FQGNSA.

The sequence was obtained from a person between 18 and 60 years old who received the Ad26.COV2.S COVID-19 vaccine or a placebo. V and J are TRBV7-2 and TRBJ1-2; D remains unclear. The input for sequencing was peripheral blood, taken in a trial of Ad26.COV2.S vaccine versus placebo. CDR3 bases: TGTGCCAGCAGCTTAGCGGGTAGTTTCTATGGCTACACCTTC. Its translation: CASSLAGSFYGYTF.